Below, one TCR beta chain is given with its context. Its antigen is as yet unknown. Germline lookup yields CDR1 SGHNT and CDR2 YYREEE (reference sequence). The CDR3 is 14 residues long. V was shortened by 4 bases and J by 1 base, with 8 bases between the two germline ends. This specimen comes from a study of T cell responses to AZD1222 COVID-19 vaccine. Study-wide points: Spike-wide coverage was observed for vaccine-associated CD4 TCRs, with dominant responses at 160-218 and 743-854. Following two doses of AZD1222, Spike-specific TCR breadth and depth rose.

Repertoires were generated with immunoSEQ multiplex PCR, while TCRdb's copy carries only in-frame clones and drops some. The table includes under 150,000 clones, about 89% detected once. The chain couples TRBV5-4 to TRBJ2-2; D gene unclear. The sample here was peripheral blood, taken on day 0 of MenACWY control vaccination. The TCR originated in an adult in good health. For the CDR3, the DNA is TGTGCCAGCAGCGTAGACTTGAACACCGGGGAGCTGTTTTTT. It specifies CASSVDLNTGELFF.